The present T cell receptor beta chain was sequenced within a study of control samples from healthy donors and cancer patients. Libraries were prepared by immunoSEQ multiplex PCR; TCRdb keeps only in-frame clonotypes and omits some of them. The table has over 150,000 clones, roughly 90% seen once; the top ten hold just over 1.4%. V was clipped by 0 bases and J by 7 bases, with 17 bases between them. Germline assignment: CDR1 SGHRS and CDR2 YFSETQ. The CDR3 length is 15 residues. Sample: blood. This TCR was recovered from a woman between 50 and 59 years old in good health. The chain employs TRBV5-1 and TRBJ2-7, with a tentative D call TRBD2 (6 bases). The CDR3 DNA is TGCGCCAGCAGCTTGGCCGGGGGATGGTCCGTAGAGCAGTACTTC. It encodes CASSLAGGWSVEQYF.